This T cell receptor (beta chain) was identified in a study of blood T cell repertoires in COVID-19. V shed 2 bases and J 4 bases; nucleotides not matched to a gene: 9. Germline V gives CDR1 SGHRS, CDR2 YFSETQ. The CDR3 extends over 17 amino acids. The assay was immunoSEQ multiplex PCR, and TCRdb's table has in-frame clones only and misses some. The sample lists some 75,000 clones, roughly 88% occurring once. V is TRBV5-1 and J is TRBJ2-6, with 7 bases fitting TRBD1. The clonotype originates from a man between 65 and 80 years old with active or convalescent COVID-19. The source material was peripheral blood. In DNA, the CDR3 is TGCGCCAGCAGCTTCAAGGGGGCGCTTGCCGGGGCCAACGTCCTGACTTTC. Its translation is CASSFKGALAGANVLTF.